This T cell receptor beta chain was profiled in a study of shared clonotypes between healthy human individuals. Study findings and constraints: Investigators expected sequencing depth to affect clonotype sharing among donors. Memory subsets generally showed smaller estimated richness than naive subsets did.

TCRdb's table, derived via immunoSEQ multiplex PCR, lists solely in-frame clones and lacks some. This table holds over 800,000 clones, 85% to 95% found once. The junction had 7 bases not matched to a gene; V was cut back by 3 bases and J by 8 bases. The germline V gene encodes CDR1 SGHRS and CDR2 YFSETQ. The CDR3 runs 14 residues. In the case of this clone: No antigen is known for it.

Terminally differentiated effector memory CD45RA+ cells were left out of the naive CD8 fraction, which was CD45RO-negative and positively selected for CCR7. Donors comprised healthy HIV-negative adults lacking recent acute infections or vaccinations. The chain uses TRBV5-1 and TRBJ2-1, with 8 bases identical to TRBD1. The sequence came from a man aged 25 to 40 in good health. Sequencing used naive CD8+ T cells sorted from blood. DNA for the CDR3: TGCGCCAGCAGCTCGAGGACAGGGTTGGATGAGCAGTTCTTC. Translating it yields CASSSRTGLDEQFF.